The source of this T cell receptor beta chain is a study of radiation and T cells in renal cell carcinoma. As for time point: blood 2 weeks post-SBRT. Indicated treatment: 15 Gy SBRT to primary tumor, nephrectomy 4 weeks later. Produced via immunoSEQ multiplex PCR; TCRdb's table is partial and in-frame only. This table holds about 120,000 clones, approximately 78% found once. Specimen: blood, collected from a patient whose treatment included radiotherapy and nephrectomy. This receptor was identified in a woman aged 55 to 70 with renal cell carcinoma.

The CDR3: CASSSLLGQNLHF. In DNA form, the CDR3 reads TGTGCCAGCAGCTCCCTTCTGGGGCAGAATCTCCACTTT. The J gene is TRBJ1-6, the V gene TRBV7-6, with D tentatively TRBD1 (5 bases). CDR1 and CDR2 (germline): SGHVS, FNYEAQ. V dropped 4 bases and J dropped 16 bases, with 17 bases sitting between them. CDR3 length: 13 amino acids.